This TCR beta chain is drawn from a study of T cell clonality in common variable immunodeficiency. Findings and limits, study-wide: CVID subjects shared fewer TCRbeta clones than healthy controls did. TCRbeta clonality was increased in CVID versus healthy controls.

The CDR3 has 14 amino acids. Per germline, CDR1 LGHDT and CDR2 YNNKEL (reference sequence). V trimming: 5 bases; J trimming: 2 bases; junction bases outside the gene matches: 3. Method: immunoSEQ multiplex PCR; TCRdb's copy keeps in-frame clones and lacks some. This sample carries tens of thousands of clones and no singletons, and around 1.6% goes to the top ten. This clone was observed many times. Its antigen remains unidentified. The read comes to an end 3 residues before the CDR3 does, leaving the germline J gene to fill in the end. Input material: peripheral blood mononuclear cells. This chain links TRBV3-1 (or the pseudogene TRBV3-2) with TRBJ2-1; TRBD1 matches at 7 bases. This receptor was taken from a person aged 18-70 years in good health. CDR3 DNA, as far as it was read: TGTGCCAGCAGCAGGGGGCTAGCCTACAATGAG. This codes for CASSRGLAYNE. The whole CDR3 reads CASSRGLAYNEQFF.